Below are 26 T cell receptor beta chains sequenced from a single sample in a study of post-analysis software for immune sequencing data. Notes on the study in general: Elevated frequency relative to controls characterized four or five TRBV segments in patients, TRBV5-6, TRBV5-1 and TRBV20-1 among them.

cDNA libraries for TCR beta contained unique molecular identifiers. One entry per CDR3 protein, called by TCRdb with MiXCR from the PCR reads. The table lists roughly 700,000 distinct CDR3 sequences, 25% to 30% of them singletons. What these receptors recognize is not known. Material: blood. These receptor sequences come from a girl aged 5 to 17 with multiple sclerosis.

There are a few counts of this clonotype. The chain couples TRBV7-2 to TRBJ2-1, with a possible D match to TRBD2 (7 bases). V lost 2 bases to trimming and J lost 3 bases, with 14 bases between them. This CDR3 comprises 16 residues. Germline V gene sequence: CDR1 SGHTA, CDR2 FQGNSA. The CDR3 DNA reads TGTGCCAGCAGCTTACGTGGGGGGGCCAACTACAATGAGCAGTTCTTC. Translation: CASSLRGGANYNEQFF. The variable domain in full, with the rest retrieved from reference TRBV7-2 and TRBJ2-1, is GAGVSQSPSNKVTEKGKDVELRCDPISGHTALYWYRQSLGQGLEFLIYFQGNSAPDKSGLPSDRFSAERTGGSVSTLTIQRTQQEDSAVYLCASSLRGGANYNEQFFGPGTRLTVL.

The rearrangement joins TRBV12-3 or TRBV12-4 to TRBJ2-5; 9 bases are a match to TRBD1. The J call could be wrong; TRBJ2-1 is a better fit for the DNA end. This CDR3 region has 15 residues. CDR3 loop: CASSPGQGARETQFF. The CDR3 DNA follows: TGTGCCAGCAGTCCGGGACAGGGAGCCCGGGAGACCCAGTTCTTC.

This clonotype was seen a few times. CDR3 protein: CSASWTGGNQPQHF. For the CDR3, the DNA is TGCAGCGCATCCTGGACAGGGGGCAATCAGCCCCAGCATTTT. The rearrangement uses TRBV29-1 and TRBJ1-5, with 9 bases fitting TRBD1. After removal of 7 bases from V and 2 bases from J, the junction contained 6 bases not matched to a gene. Germline values: CDR1 SQVTM, CDR2 ANQGSEA. CDR3 size: 14 residues.

This sequence joins TRBV7-2 and TRBJ2-1; possibly TRBD1 for D (6 bases). V shed 6 bases and J shed 3 bases, with 15 bases lying between them. Germline loops: CDR1 SGHTA, CDR2 FQGNSA. The CDR3 has 15 amino acids. The CDR3: CASRPGRGRYNEQFF. CDR3 sequence (DNA): TGTGCCAGCAGACCGGGCAGGGGCCGCTACAATGAGCAGTTCTTC. The full variable domain, in which reference TRBV7-2 and TRBJ2-1 provide the parts outside the CDR3, is GAGVSQSPSNKVTEKGKDVELRCDPISGHTALYWYRQSLGQGLEFLIYFQGNSAPDKSGLPSDRFSAERTGGSVSTLTIQRTQQEDSAVYLCASRPGRGRYNEQFFGPGTRLTVL.

Details on this clonotype: Being one base from a much bigger clone, this may be a read error. The V call is TRBV10-3, the J call TRBJ2-1; 8 positions match TRBD2. CDR3 length: 15 residues. CDR1 and CDR2 (germline): ENHRY, SYGVKD. The junction had 2 bases not matched to a gene; V was cut back by 3 bases and J by 1 base. CDR3 sequence: CAISDTSGSYNEQFF. CDR3 nucleotides: TGTGCCATCAGTGACACTAGCGGATCCTACAATGAGCAGTTCTTC.

This clonotype showed up just a few times. J is TRBJ1-2 and V is TRBV5-6; D is possibly TRBD1 (5 bases). The CDR3 length is 15 residues. Germline V gene data show CDR1 as SGHDT and CDR2 as YYEEEE. Trimming cost V 4 bases and J 12 bases, with 25 bases left between them. The CDR3 protein is CASSEPLPGGFLHTF. The CDR3, as DNA: TGTGCCAGCAGCGAACCCCTCCCCGGGGGTTTTCTCCACACCTTC.

The chain's CDR3 is CASSPRQGISTEAFF. The CDR3 DNA follows: TGTGCCAGCAGTCCGAGACAGGGAATCTCGACTGAAGCTTTCTTT. V and J are TRBV28 and TRBJ1-1, with TRBD1 identical over 7 bases. The CDR3 runs 15 residues. Germline-derived CDR1 and CDR2 are MDHEN and SYDVKM. V dropped 5 bases and J dropped 5; count of bases not matched to a gene: 11. Full variable domain (remainder filled in from reference TRBV28 and TRBJ1-1): DVKVTQSSRYLVKRTGEKVFLECVQDMDHENMFWYRQDPGLGLRLIYFSYDVKMKEKGDIPEGYSVSREKKERFSLILESASTNQTSMYLCASSPRQGISTEAFFGQGTRLTVV.

The V and J genes are TRBV11-3 and TRBJ2-2, with TRBD1 identical over 7 bases. CDR3 length: 14 amino acids. Germline-derived CDR1 and CDR2 are SGHNT and YENEEA. The V segment lost 5 bases and the J segment 6 bases; nucleotides outside the gene matches: 6. CDR3 residues: CASSPRTGPGELFF. In DNA form, the CDR3 reads TGTGCCAGCAGCCCGAGGACAGGCCCCGGGGAGCTGTTTTTT.

This clonotype occurred a few times. The V and J genes are TRBV6-5 and TRBJ2-7; 11 nucleotides match TRBD2. There are 16 residues in the CDR3. CDR1 and CDR2 from the germline V gene are MNHEY and SVGAGI. Unmatched junction bases numbered 4, after V lost 0 bases and J lost 3 bases. CDR3 sequence: CASSYSSGTSGYEQYF. The DNA of the CDR3 is TGTGCCAGCAGTTACTCGAGTGGGACTAGCGGCTACGAGCAGTACTTC.

J is TRBJ2-1 and V is TRBV7-9; TRBD1 might be the D (5 bases). There are 13 residues in the CDR3. From germline, CDR1 is SEHNR and CDR2 FQNEAQ (reference sequence). The V and J ends lost 5 bases and 6 bases respectively, with 11 bases between them. CDR3 bases: TGTGCCAGCAGCCCCCGTACAGGCAATGAGCAGTTCTTC. This codes for CASSPRTGNEQFF.

The V call is TRBV15, the J call TRBJ2-3; perhaps TRBD2 as D (5 bases). The V end lost 8 bases, the J end lost 7 bases, and 16 bases lay between the germline ends. The CDR3 runs 13 residues. Germline values: CDR1 LNHNV, CDR2 YYDKDF (reference sequence). DNA for the CDR3: TGTGCCACCTATCACGGCTCGGGATATACGCAGTATTTT. Its translation: CATYHGSGYTQYF.

The chain uses TRBV24-1 and TRBJ2-7; no firm D call. The CDR3 runs 9 residues. CDR1 and CDR2 from the germline V gene are KGHDR and SFDVKD. V was shortened by 9 bases and J by 6 bases, with 5 bases between the two germline ends. In DNA form, the CDR3 reads TGTGCCACCGTTGGCGAGCAGTACTTC. Its protein is CATVGEQYF.

Only a few counts were recorded for this clonotype. J is TRBJ1-2 and V is TRBV28; the D gene is possibly TRBD1 (5 bases). The V and J ends lost 6 bases and 2 bases respectively, with 13 bases between them. The CDR3 consists of 14 residues. Germline loops: CDR1 MDHEN, CDR2 SYDVKM. The CDR3 loop is CASSPATANYGYTF. The CDR3 bases are TGTGCCAGCAGCCCCGCGACAGCAAACTATGGCTACACCTTC.

This clonotype was observed a single time. In DNA, the CDR3 is TGTGCCAGCAGCTTAGCGGGTCCCTTGTTATCAGATACGCAGTATTTT. This sequence encodes CASSLAGPLLSDTQYF. The chain links TRBV7-2 to TRBJ2-3; D ambiguous. This CDR3 spans 16 amino acids. The ends were cut back, 0 bases at V and 4 bases at J, with 14 bases in the middle. Looked up from germline, CDR1 is SGHTA and CDR2 is FQGNSA.

This clonotype came up many times. This chain uses TRBV10-2 with TRBJ2-1, with D tentatively TRBD2 (7 bases). V was pared by 3 bases and J by 8 bases, with 20 bases between. Germline loops: CDR1 WSHSY, CDR2 SAAADI. This CDR3 region has 16 residues. This CDR3 reads CASSDPPGGAPDEQFF. CDR3 nucleotide sequence: TGCGCCAGCAGTGACCCTCCTGGGGGGGCCCCTGATGAGCAGTTCTTC.

There are a few counts of this clonotype. The chain has TRBV27 and TRBJ1-5; D remains ambiguous. V lost 3 bases, J lost 4 bases, and 4 bases lay in between. The CDR3 sequence is 12 residues long. The germline V gene encodes CDR1 MNHEY and CDR2 SMNVEV (reference sequence). The CDR3 loop is CASSFWNQPQHF. In DNA form, the CDR3 reads TGTGCCAGCAGTTTTTGGAATCAGCCCCAGCATTTT.

This clonotype was detected ten times or more. The chain links TRBV7-2 to TRBJ2-3, with D maybe TRBD1 (5 bases). Between the trimmed V and J ends, which lost 5 bases and 5 bases, there was a span of 14 bases. There are 14 residues in the CDR3. Looked up from germline, CDR1 is SGHTA and CDR2 is FQGNSA. CDR3 sequence: CASSQIRARDTQYF. The CDR3 DNA is TGTGCCAGCAGCCAAATCAGGGCCCGAGATACGCAGTATTTT.

Only a few counts were recorded for this clonotype. The V gene is TRBV28, the J gene TRBJ2-1; D could derive from TRBD1 or TRBD2 (5 bases each). The ends were cut back, 3 bases at V and 8 bases at J, with 20 bases in the middle. This CDR3 has 16 residues. CDR1 MDHEN and CDR2 SYDVKM come from the germline V gene. CDR3 bases: TGTGCCAGCAGTTTTCGGCGCAGGGAGAGAGTGGATGAGCAGTTCTTC. Protein sequence: CASSFRRRERVDEQFF. Drawing the rest from reference TRBV28 and TRBJ2-1, the complete variable domain is DVKVTQSSRYLVKRTGEKVFLECVQDMDHENMFWYRQDPGLGLRLIYFSYDVKMKEKGDIPEGYSVSREKKERFSLILESASTNQTSMYLCASSFRRRERVDEQFFGPGTRLTVL.

The chain joins TRBV20-1 to TRBJ1-6, with TRBD1 as a possible D gene (6 bases). Per the germline V gene, CDR1 is DFQATT and CDR2 is SNEGSKA (reference sequence). With 3 bases removed from V and 1 base from J, the gap between germline ends came to 10 bases. The CDR3 is 15 residues long. This CDR3 is CSASFRGSYNSPLHF. CDR3 bases: TGCAGTGCTAGCTTCAGGGGATCCTATAATTCACCCCTCCACTTT.

The chain uses TRBV6-2 or TRBV6-3 and TRBJ2-1; D gene ambiguous. Deletions cut 0 bases from V and 8 bases from J, with 5 bases between. Germline lookup yields CDR1 MNHEY and CDR2 SVGEGT. This CDR3 is built from 12 residues. This chain's CDR3 is CASSYSGHEQFF. In DNA form, the CDR3 reads TGTGCCAGCAGTTACTCTGGCCATGAGCAGTTCTTC.

The V and J genes are TRBV4-1 and TRBJ2-7; maybe TRBD2 (5 bases). The germline V and J ends were trimmed by 10 bases and 6 bases, with 10 bases remaining between them. Germline CDR1 is MGHRA and CDR2 is YSYEKL. The CDR3 has 10 residues. In DNA form, the CDR3 reads TGCGCCATCCGGGGTTTCGAGCAGTACTTC. It translates to CAIRGFEQYF.

This clonotype was counted many times. The rearrangement uses TRBV4-3 and TRBJ2-1; the D gene is possibly TRBD2 (6 bases). The CDR3 runs 17 residues. The germline V gene has CDR1 LGHNA and CDR2 YSLEER. The V gene lost 4 bases and the J gene lost 2 bases, with 18 bases spanning the gap. The CDR3 here is CASSPQVGLAPYNEQFF. The CDR3, as DNA: TGCGCCAGCAGCCCGCAAGTCGGCCTAGCGCCCTACAATGAGCAGTTCTTC.

This chain uses TRBV5-1 with TRBJ2-3; possible D gene TRBD2, 5 bases. In germline, CDR1 is SGHRS, CDR2 YFSETQ. V was shortened by 0 bases and J by 4 bases, with 15 bases between the two germline ends. CDR3 length: 16 residues. CDR3 amino acids: CASSLVPGIGSDTQYF. The CDR3 DNA reads as TGCGCCAGCAGCTTGGTTCCCGGGATAGGGTCAGATACGCAGTATTTT.

The rearrangement links TRBV7-2 to TRBJ2-1; 9 bases are shared with TRBD2. With V trimmed by 8 bases and J by 8 bases, 13 bases remained unmatched. Germline CDR1 SGHTA, CDR2 FQGNSA. The CDR3 consists of 15 residues. CDR3 in DNA: TGTGCCAGCTCGGCCCCAGGGACTAGCTTCTATGAGCAGTTCTTC. The encoded protein is CASSAPGTSFYEQFF.

This clonotype was found a few times. The V and J genes are TRBV29-1 and TRBJ1-2, with 7 bases lining up with TRBD1. The V gene's germline CDR1 is SQVTM and CDR2 ANQGSEA. CDR3 length equals 13 residues. Trimming removed 6 bases from V and 0 bases from J; junction bases left unmatched: 4. The CDR3 nucleotides read TGCAGCGTCACGACAGGGACTAACTATGGCTACACCTTC. Its protein product is CSVTTGTNYGYTF.

This clonotype was observed a handful of times. The rearrangement uses TRBV4-1 and TRBJ1-2; TRBD1 agrees at 9 bases. V lost 1 base, J lost 4 bases, and 13 bases stayed unmatched. Looked up from germline, CDR1 is MGHRA and CDR2 is YSYEKL. CDR3 length: 18 amino acids. In DNA, the CDR3 is TGCGCCAGCAGCCAAGTCCCTACAGGGGGCGAAAGGGTCTATGGCTACACCTTC. Its protein product is CASSQVPTGGERVYGYTF.